The 25 T cell receptor beta chains in this list originate from one sample, sequenced in a study of shared clonotypes between healthy human individuals. Sequencing used immunoSEQ multiplex PCR; TCRdb keeps in-frame clones, though not all of them. The data show millions of clones, with more than 80% seen just once and roughly 0.15% held by the top ten. The source material was naive CD4+ T cells sorted from blood. The subset: CD45RA+ positively selected. These receptors originate from a man aged 18 to 30 in good health.

V gene TRBV5-3 combines with J gene TRBJ1-6; 7 bases are shared with TRBD1. TRBV5-3 is marked as an open reading frame, function uncertain. Trimming removed 5 bases from V and 9 bases from J; junction bases left unmatched: 8. CDR3 length equals 14 residues. Written as DNA, the CDR3 is TGTGCCAGAAGTAAACAGGGGTCTACTTCACCCCTCCACTTT. As protein: CARSKQGSTSPLHF.

Comments on this clone: Distinct nucleotide sequences in the sample also encode this CDR3. J is TRBJ1-1 and V is TRBV6-1; D remains unclear. Trimming took 4 bases from V and 4 from J, leaving 4 bases between them. The CDR3 is 11 amino acids. The germline V gene has CDR1 MNHNS and CDR2 SASEGT. The CDR3 loop is CASSGGTEAFF. The CDR3 DNA reads as TGTGCCAGCAGTGGGGGCACTGAAGCTTTCTTT.

The rearrangement links TRBV18 to TRBJ2-1, with D maybe TRBD2 (6 bases). This CDR3 has 13 residues. The V gene's germline CDR1 is KGHSH and CDR2 LQKENI. V was trimmed by 3 bases and J by 9 bases, leaving 12 bases between them. The CDR3: CASSPTTRGEQFF. The DNA for the CDR3 is TGTGCCAGCTCACCGACGACTAGGGGTGAGCAGTTCTTC.

The chain couples TRBV15 to TRBJ2-5; a weak D match, TRBD1 (5 bases). Trimming cost V 0 bases and J 5 bases, with 13 bases left between them. The CDR3 is 15 amino acids. CDR1 and CDR2 (germline): LNHNV, YYDKDF (reference sequence). The CDR3 nucleotides read TGTGCCACCAGCAGAGATCCGACTGCAGGGGAGACCCAGTACTTC. Its translation is CATSRDPTAGETQYF.

This rearrangement joins TRBV28 to TRBJ2-2; the match to TRBD1 covers 7 bases. Germline V gene lookup returns CDR1 MDHEN and CDR2 SYDVKM. This CDR3 is 17 amino acids long. V shed 2 bases and J 4 bases; nucleotides not matched to a gene: 10. CDR3 region: CASSLLYGSGGTGELFF. In DNA form, the CDR3 reads TGTGCCAGCAGTTTACTTTATGGATCAGGGGGCACCGGGGAGCTGTTTTTT.

The DNA for the CDR3 is TGTGCCAGCAGTGTCGCCAGGGGGCTCTACGAGCAGTACTTC. It encodes CASSVARGLYEQYF. V and J are TRBV6-1 and TRBJ2-7; the match to TRBD1 covers 8 bases. CDR3 length: 14 amino acids. From germline, CDR1 is MNHNS and CDR2 SASEGT. The V gene end was trimmed by 4 bases and the J gene end by 3 bases; junction bases not matched to a gene: 5.

As to this clone: The identical CDR3 is also encoded by other nucleotide sequences in the sample. The chain uses TRBV7-2 and TRBJ1-1; TRBD1 might be the D (5 bases). CDR1 SGHTA and CDR2 FQGNSA come from the germline V gene. The CDR3 is 15 amino acids. The V and J ends lost 1 base and 1 base respectively, with 10 bases between them. The CDR3 loop is CASSLVAGGNTEAFF. The CDR3 nucleotides are TGTGCCAGCAGCTTAGTAGCGGGGGGGAACACTGAAGCTTTCTTT.

Only one count was recorded for this clone. This chain links TRBV28 with TRBJ2-1; possible D gene TRBD2, 6 bases. The ends were cut back, 5 bases at V and 10 bases at J, with 27 bases in the middle. Germline V gene lookup returns CDR1 MDHEN and CDR2 SYDVKM. This CDR3 is built from 17 residues. CDR3 residues: CASSHVVMGWKSGEQFF. CDR3 DNA: TGTGCCAGCAGTCATGTGGTGATGGGTTGGAAGAGCGGGGAGCAGTTCTTC.

This clone was observed a single time. V usage is TRBV2 and J usage is TRBJ2-5; D possibly corresponds to TRBD1 (6 bases). The end of the DNA is better explained by TRBJ2-7, so the J call may be wrong. This CDR3 is built from 13 residues. Per the germline V gene, CDR1 is SNHLY and CDR2 is FYNNEI. The CDR3 loop reads CASLSDRSDEQYF. DNA of the CDR3: TGTGCCAGCTTAAGCGACAGGTCCGACGAGCAGTACTTC.

This chain uses TRBV18 with TRBJ2-3, with D possibly being TRBD1 (6 bases). Germline V gene lookup returns CDR1 KGHSH and CDR2 LQKENI. Trimming cost V 6 bases and J 5 bases, with 15 bases left between them. The CDR3 covers 14 residues. As DNA, the CDR3 is TGTGCCAGCTCCCCAGGACAGAGTGGAGATACGCAGTATTTT. The encoded protein is CASSPGQSGDTQYF.

This clone has just a few counts. The V call is TRBV27, the J call TRBJ1-5; 8 bases fit TRBD1. V was clipped by 4 bases and J by 5 bases; unmatched bases: 1. CDR1 and CDR2 (germline): MNHEY, SMNVEV (reference sequence). This CDR3 spans 13 amino acids. The CDR3 reads CASSSTGDQPQHF. CDR3 bases: TGTGCCAGCAGTTCGACAGGGGATCAGCCCCAGCATTTT.

The chain recombines TRBV14 with TRBJ2-7, with 9 bases lining up with TRBD1. Germline V gives CDR1 SGHDN, CDR2 FVKESK. This CDR3 spans 15 amino acids. The junction had 5 bases not matched to a gene; V was cut back by 5 bases and J by 0 bases. CDR3 coding DNA: TGTGCCAGCAGCAAGGGACAGGGAAACTCCTACGAGCAGTACTTC. It is translated as CASSKGQGNSYEQYF.

The rearrangement links TRBV27 to TRBJ2-7, with TRBD2 matching 7 bases. The germline V gene has CDR1 MNHEY and CDR2 SMNVEV (reference sequence). The trim removed 1 base at V and 2 bases at J, leaving 11 bases unmatched. The CDR3 is made up of 17 amino acids. In DNA, the CDR3 is TGTGCCAGCAGTTTATATCCTAGCCCGGGAGGCCCCTACGAGCAGTACTTC. Protein product: CASSLYPSPGGPYEQYF.

The chain is built from TRBV5-1 and TRBJ2-5; 9 bases align to TRBD1. Germline V CDR1 and CDR2: SGHRS, YFSETQ. V gave up 3 bases and J gave up 11 bases; unmatched junction bases: 5. The CDR3 spans 12 residues. DNA of the CDR3: TGCGCCAGCAGCTGGAGGGACAGGGAGCAGTACTTC. It encodes CASSWRDREQYF.

This sequence joins TRBV10-1 and TRBJ2-7; tentatively, D is TRBD2 (5 bases). V gave up 2 bases and J gave up 2 bases, with 10 bases separating them. Germline V gives CDR1 WNHNN, CDR2 SYGVQD (reference sequence). There are 14 residues in the CDR3. CDR3 bases: TGCGCCAGCAGTGAGATGAGGACTCCCTACGAGCAGTACTTC. It translates to CASSEMRTPYEQYF.

V and J are TRBV19 and TRBJ1-5; D is possibly TRBD1 (5 bases). Trimming cost V 2 bases and J 1 base, with 15 bases left between them. The CDR3 has 17 residues. Germline assignment: CDR1 LNHDA and CDR2 SQIVND (reference sequence). The CDR3 reads CASSISLPGWSNQPQHF. The CDR3 bases are TGTGCCAGTAGTATATCTTTGCCAGGGTGGAGCAATCAGCCCCAGCATTTT.

CDR3 residues: CASGGSPTNYGYTF. CDR3 coding DNA: TGTGCCAGCGGTGGGAGCCCAACTAACTATGGCTACACCTTC. This chain joins TRBV6-5 and TRBJ1-2; D gene unclear. The CDR3 is 14 residues long. V lost 8 bases, J lost 0 bases, and 13 bases lay in between. Germline-derived CDR1 and CDR2 are MNHEY and SVGAGI.

The genes are TRBV10-3 and TRBJ2-3; 9 nucleotides line up with TRBD1. There are 15 residues in the CDR3. From germline, CDR1 is ENHRY and CDR2 SYGVKD. Unmatched junction bases numbered 5, after V lost 7 bases and J lost 0 bases. The CDR3 DNA reads as TGTGCCATCACTACAGGGGGCGCGAGCACAGATACGCAGTATTTT. Protein: CAITTGGASTDTQYF.

The chain has TRBV4-2 and TRBJ2-5; a weak D match, TRBD2 (6 bases). This CDR3 has 16 amino acids. V was cut by 5 bases and J by 2 bases, with 18 bases left in between. Germline V CDR1 and CDR2: LGHNA, YNFKEQ. In DNA form, the CDR3 reads TGTGCCAGCAGCGACCGACGGGGACTGCCACAAGAGACCCAGTACTTC. Its translation: CASSDRRGLPQETQYF.

The chain has TRBV14 and TRBJ2-5; the match to TRBD2 covers 10 bases. The CDR3 spans 19 residues. Germline lookup yields CDR1 SGHDN and CDR2 FVKESK. Trimming at V came to 0 bases and at J to 0 bases, leaving 10 bases not matched to a gene. This CDR3 reads CASSQEGSSGSANQETQYF. DNA for the CDR3: TGTGCCAGCAGCCAAGAGGGTTCTAGCGGGAGTGCGAACCAAGAGACCCAGTACTTC.

Concerning this clone itself: Other DNA sequences in this specimen translate into the identical CDR3. The genes are TRBV5-4 and TRBJ1-3; perhaps TRBD1 as D (5 bases). The CDR3 loop spans 16 amino acids. The ends were cut back, 0 bases at V and 0 bases at J, with 10 bases in the middle. CDR1 and CDR2 from the germline V gene are SGHNT and YYREEE (reference sequence). CDR3 in amino acids: CASSLGGGSSGNTIYF. The DNA for the CDR3 is TGTGCCAGCAGCTTGGGGGGGGGAAGCTCTGGAAACACCATATATTTT.

The chain employs TRBV2 and TRBJ2-3; the match to TRBD1 covers 9 bases. The CDR3 is 15 residues long. The germline CDR1 and CDR2 sequences are SNHLY and FYNNEI. After removal of 6 bases from V and 3 bases from J, the junction contained 7 bases not matched to a gene. CDR3 in DNA: TGTGCCAGCAGCCCAGGACAGGGGTCGACAGATACGCAGTATTTT. Its protein product is CASSPGQGSTDTQYF.

The chain employs TRBV30 and TRBJ2-3; weak D call: TRBD2 (5 bases). CDR3 length: 14 residues. Germline CDR1 is GTSNPN and CDR2 is SVGIG (reference sequence). The V end was cut by 0 bases, the J end by 1 base, with 8 bases between. CDR3 sequence: CAWSVEGRTDTQYF. Here the CDR3 DNA reads TGTGCCTGGAGTGTAGAGGGCCGCACAGATACGCAGTATTTT.

CDR3 residues: CASRPQGDSNQPQHF. The CDR3 nucleotides are TGTGCCAGCAGACCACAGGGAGATAGCAATCAGCCCCAGCATTTT. The V gene is TRBV6-4, the J gene TRBJ1-5; the D gene is possibly TRBD1 (6 bases). This CDR3 has 15 residues. From germline, CDR1 is MRHNA and CDR2 SNTAGT. V was shortened by 6 bases and J by 0 bases, with 12 bases between the two germline ends.

The V call is TRBV14, the J call TRBJ2-3; tentative D call: TRBD2 (6 bases). CDR3 size: 18 residues. V was clipped by 0 bases and J by 2 bases, with 18 bases between them. Germline loops: CDR1 SGHDN, CDR2 FVKESK. The DNA of the CDR3 is TGTGCCAGCAGCCAAGATCACGGTAGCGGATCAAACACAGATACGCAGTATTTT. As protein: CASSQDHGSGSNTDTQYF.